This T cell receptor beta chain stems from a study of cytotoxic CD8 clonotypes in ibrutinib-treated CLL. This CDR3 has 18 residues. The junction had 7 bases not matched to a gene; V was cut back by 0 bases and J by 1 base. Germline V lookup: CDR1 LGHNA, CDR2 YNFKEQ. Measured with immunoSEQ multiplex PCR; TCRdb has only the in-frame clones, and not every one. The data hold roughly 180,000 clones, with about four fifths observed a single time. Sequenced material: PBMCs, taken after 24 months of ibrutinib treatment. The origin of this receptor is a human donor with chronic lymphocytic leukemia. The chain combines TRBV4-2 with TRBJ2-3; 10 nucleotides match TRBD2. The CDR3 protein is CASSQDNLAGARTDTQYF. DNA for the CDR3: TGTGCCAGCAGCCAAGATAATCTAGCGGGGGCCCGCACAGATACGCAGTATTTT.